Each of the 10 T cell receptor beta chains below was sequenced from the same sample in a study of shared clonotypes between healthy human individuals (TCRdb year 2020). Library method: the immunoSEQ multiplex PCR assay. TCRdb took over this immuneACCESS table, retaining in-frame rearrangements with V and J assigned. Such tables are incomplete; in checked studies, under half of the missing clones stem from an unresolved V gene, and the remainder is unexplained. This sample is represented by under 600,000 clones; roughly 98% of them were singletons. Together, the top ten hold roughly 0.29% of the sample. CD8 naive samples were CD45RO-negative cells positively selected for CCR7, giving a CD45RA+CCR7+ population that excluded TemRA cells. Sequencing used naive CD8+ T cells sorted from blood. What this sample's cell subset or site label stands for: CD45RA+CCR7+. Receptors were obtained from a man between 25 and 39 years old in good health.

This chain connects TRBV29-1 to TRBJ2-7; TRBD2 matches 10 bases. Germline CDR1 is SQVTM and CDR2 is ANQGSEA. This CDR3 comprises 14 residues. V lost 8 bases, J lost 2 bases, and 9 bases stayed unmatched. This CDR3 is CSIFGLAEPYEQYF. CDR3 coding DNA: TGCAGCATATTTGGACTAGCGGAGCCCTACGAGCAGTACTTC.

The chain is built from TRBV7-9 and TRBJ2-7; D is uncertain. Germline V gene data show CDR1 as SEHNR and CDR2 as FQNEAQ (reference sequence). This CDR3 is built from 16 residues. Trimming stripped 2 bases from V and 0 bases from J, with 14 bases between. In DNA, the CDR3 is TGTGCCAGCAGCTTACTCCATACGATAAACTCCTACGAGCAGTACTTC. Translation: CASSLLHTINSYEQYF.

This chain connects TRBV9 to TRBJ2-4; 12 bases align to TRBD2. The CDR3 is 18 residues long. CDR1 is SGDLS and CDR2 is YYNGEE in the germline V gene. The J segment lost 0 bases and the V segment lost 0 bases, leaving 4 bases of the junction unmatched. CDR3 DNA: TGTGCCAGCAGCGTAGGGGCTAGCGGGAGGGAAGCCAAAAACATTCAGTACTTC. Its translation: CASSVGASGREAKNIQYF.

This chain links TRBV5-1 with TRBJ2-7; 10 nucleotides agree with TRBD1. The CDR3 consists of 15 residues. Germline V CDR1 and CDR2: SGHRS, YFSETQ. V shed 3 bases and J 0 bases; nucleotides not matched to a gene: 3. The CDR3 nucleotides read TGCGCCAGCAGCTCCGGGACAGGGGTCTCCTACGAGCAGTACTTC. Translation: CASSSGTGVSYEQYF.

This chain links TRBV18 with TRBJ1-1; D is undetermined. There are 12 residues in the CDR3. Trimming left V 3 bases short and J 6 bases short, with 8 bases between. Germline V gene sequence: CDR1 KGHSH, CDR2 LQKENI. For the CDR3, the DNA is TGTGCCAGCTCACCGGGCTTCCCTGAAGCTTTCTTT. Translated, it gives CASSPGFPEAFF.

V is TRBV4-3 and J is TRBJ1-1; D is possibly TRBD1 (6 bases). The CDR3 length is 16 residues. The V gene lost 0 bases and the J gene lost 4 bases, with 15 bases spanning the gap. Germline V gives CDR1 LGHNA, CDR2 YSLEER. CDR3: CASSQDSGRGGTEAFF. CDR3 DNA sequence: TGCGCCAGCAGCCAAGATTCGGGTAGGGGGGGCACTGAAGCTTTCTTT.

The V gene is TRBV5-6, the J gene TRBJ1-2; 11 bases line up with TRBD1. This CDR3 region has 14 residues. V trimming: 3 bases; J trimming: 12 bases; junction bases outside the gene matches: 10. CDR1 and CDR2 (germline): SGHDT, YYEEEE. The CDR3 DNA reads TGTGCCAGCAGCTCGGATGGGGACAGGGGGATTGACACCTTC. It translates to CASSSDGDRGIDTF. The full variable domain, in which reference TRBV5-6 and TRBJ1-2 provide the parts outside the CDR3, is DAGVTQSPTHLIKTRGQQVTLRCSPKSGHDTVSWYQQALGQGPQFIFQYYEEEERQRGNFPDRFSGHQFPNYSSELNVNALLLGDSALYLCASSSDGDRGIDTFGSGTRLTVV.

The CDR3 bases are TGTGCCAGCAGAAATTACATGAGCTCCTACAATGAGCAGTTCTTC. Translating gives CASRNYMSSYNEQFF. The chain combines TRBV5-4 with TRBJ2-1; D is unresolved. The CDR3 has 15 residues. Trimming left V 5 bases short and J 0 bases short, with 12 bases between. Germline lookup yields CDR1 SGHNT and CDR2 YYREEE (reference sequence).

The genes are TRBV27 and TRBJ2-7; 9 nucleotides line up with TRBD2. With V trimmed by 1 base and J by 6 bases, 7 bases remained unmatched. Germline V gives CDR1 MNHEY, CDR2 SMNVEV (reference sequence). The CDR3 is 15 amino acids. The CDR3 is CASSLWASGAGEQYF. CDR3 DNA: TGTGCCAGCAGTTTATGGGCTAGCGGGGCGGGCGAGCAGTACTTC.

To note about this clone: At the DNA level, this CDR3 is encoded by other sequences in the same sample as well. This sequence joins TRBV5-1 and TRBJ2-7, with D unclear. Deletions cut 0 bases from V and 1 base from J, with 5 bases between. Germline assignment: CDR1 SGHRS and CDR2 YFSETQ. There are 13 residues in the CDR3. CDR3 coding DNA: TGCGCCAGCAGCTTGGGTCGGTCCTACGAGCAGTACTTC. This translates into CASSLGRSYEQYF.